The clone carrying this T cell receptor beta chain occurred many times. Its antigen is unknown. TCRdb analysed the 5' RACE reads with MiXCR anew, one entry per CDR3 protein. The repertoire consists of roughly 370,000 distinct CDR3 sequences, with more than 20% occurring once and the leading ten covering about a sixth. This sample was taken from a study of CD8 T cells in ankylosing spondylitis. The study's findings and limits: One TCR beta motif, made up of roughly eight highly homologous variants, appeared characteristic of ankylosing spondylitis blood.

Germline assignment: CDR1 SGHVS and CDR2 FQNEAQ. V was trimmed by 1 base and J by 6 bases, leaving 7 bases between them. The CDR3 runs to 13 residues. This receptor was obtained from a male donor with ankylosing spondylitis. The material sequenced was blood, either unsorted or a sorted T cell fraction (not recorded which). The chain combines TRBV7-8 with TRBJ2-1; D is ambiguous. The CDR3 sequence is CASSLDRSNEQFF. In DNA form, the CDR3 reads TGTGCCAGCAGCTTAGATAGGAGCAATGAGCAGTTCTTC.